This record concerns one TCR beta chain sequence. Antigen specificity is unknown. CDR1 is MNHNS, CDR2 SASEGT, per germline. The CDR3 length is 13 residues. Trimming stripped 8 bases from V and 0 bases from J, with 8 bases between. MiXCR, applied by TCRdb to the RT-PCR reads, yields one record per CDR3 protein. The top ten hold less than 7% of the sample, which has about 700,000 distinct CDR3 sequences, 11% to 15% seen once. This sample is drawn from a study of response to subunit inactivated influenza vaccine. The study's findings and limits: That few new T cells are recruited by each seasonal influenza vaccination was the authors' suggestion.

Specimen: PBMCs from blood, collected around 15 days before vaccination. This TCR derives from a man in his forties or fifties who received an inactivated influenza vaccine. The rearrangement joins TRBV6-1 to TRBJ1-5; D gene unclear. CDR3 region: CASSVHSNQPQHF. CDR3 nucleotides: TGTGCCAGCTCAGTCCATAGCAATCAGCCCCAGCATTTT.